The 4 T cell receptor beta chains below all came from one sample that was sequenced in a study of blood T cells in healthy people across ages. Sample-barcoded 5' priming and a J-beta primer mix drove a second PCR of 7 to 11 cycles. TCRdb processed the 5' RACE reads anew with MiXCR; each CDR3 protein has one entry. Of 1 million or so distinct CDR3 sequences in the sample, 40% to 50% were seen once. Sequencing was done on a sample of blood. The receptors were sampled from a woman aged 55 to 70 in good health.

This clonotype was seen at least ten times. V is TRBV29-1 and J is TRBJ2-5; TRBD2 aligns across 9 bases. CDR1 SQVTM and CDR2 ANQGSEA come from the germline V gene. CDR3 size: 12 residues. The ends lost 8 bases at V and 5 bases at J; junction bases unmatched: 6. CDR3 nucleotide sequence: TGCAGCACTTCTAGCGGGATGGAGACCCAGTACTTC. Encoded protein: CSTSSGMETQYF.

The chain joins TRBV7-2 to TRBJ1-3, with 7 bases lining up with TRBD1. Germline CDR1 reads SGHTA; CDR2 reads FQGNSA. The CDR3 runs 12 residues. The trim removed 5 bases at V and 8 bases at J, leaving 3 bases unmatched. In DNA form, the CDR3 reads TGTGCCAGCAGCCCCGGGACAGACACCATATATTTT. Residues: CASSPGTDTIYF.

The rearrangement joins TRBV2 to TRBJ2-3, with D tentatively TRBD1 or TRBD2 (6 bases each). CDR3 length equals 13 residues. Trimming took off 7 bases at V and 6 bases at J, with 14 bases between the two ends. Per the germline V gene, CDR1 is SNHLY and CDR2 is FYNNEI. Here the CDR3 reads CASNSGGGDTQYF. For the CDR3, the DNA is TGTGCCAGCAACAGCGGAGGGGGGGATACGCAGTATTTT.

This rearrangement joins TRBV18 to TRBJ2-1; D might be TRBD1 (5 bases). V was cut by 2 bases and J by 8 bases, with 16 bases left in between. In germline, CDR1 is KGHSH, CDR2 LQKENI. This CDR3 is built from 15 residues. CDR3 in DNA: TGTGCCAGCTCACCAGGGGCAGCGCCGTTGGATGAGCAGTTCTTC. This encodes CASSPGAAPLDEQFF.